This is a list of T cell receptor beta chains from one sample in a study of T-cell memory formation after mild COVID-19. TCRdb ran MiXCR on the 5' RACE reads and lists one entry per CDR3 protein. The data contain about 50,000 distinct CDR3 sequences, around 7.3% of them singletons. Sequenced material: PBMCs or a T cell subset sorted from them (not recorded which). The receptors shown here come from a man aged 18 to 30 who had mild COVID-19 (a few samples of this study predate the infection). Cell type and time point are not known. The CDR3 runs from the conserved cysteine through the conserved F or W. A D gene is named only where the DNA matches it firmly. Size is stated for part of the rows, as once, few or many counts, or as a class when the clone is expanded.

>NA|14|TRBV24-1|TRBJ2-1|many
CATSDPRSRNEQFF
TGTGCCACCAGTGACCCCAGGAGTAGGAATGAGCAGTTCTTC
>NA|14|TRBV27|TRBJ2-2|NA
CASSPTYNTGELFF
TGTGCCAGCAGTCCTACATACAACACCGGGGAGCTGTTTTTT
>NA|17|TRBV7-9|TRBJ1-1|few
CASSPGLSLNMNTEAFF
TGTGCCAGCAGCCCAGGGCTCTCCCTGAACATGAACACTGAAGCTTTCTTT
>NA|15|TRBV7-9|TRBJ2-3|many
CASSLAPGSTDTQYF
TGTGCCAGCAGCTTAGCGCCGGGTAGCACAGATACGCAGTATTTT
>TRBD2|16|TRBV2|TRBJ2-3|NA
CASSRGLAGNTDTQYF
TGTGCCAGCAGTCGAGGACTAGCGGGGAACACAGATACGCAGTATTTT
>TRBD1|15|TRBV5-1|TRBJ2-1|NA
CASSKGQGSYNEQFF
TGCGCCAGCAGCAAAGGACAGGGTTCCTACAATGAGCAGTTCTTC
>TRBD1|13|TRBV7-2|TRBJ1-6|NA
CASRPGGHSPLHF
TGTGCCAGCAGACCAGGGGGGCATTCACCCCTCCACTTT
>NA|14|TRBV7-2|TRBJ2-7|few
CASSSGQSWDEQYF
TGTGCCAGCAGCTCAGGACAGAGCTGGGACGAGCAGTACTTC
>NA|15|TRBV6-6|TRBJ1-1|NA
CASSYNDGANTEAFF
TGTGCCAGCAGTTACAATGATGGGGCGAACACTGAAGCTTTCTTT
>NA|13|TRBV3-1|TRBJ2-4|NA
CASSRVGENIQYF
TGTGCCAGCAGCCGGGTTGGGGAGAACATTCAGTACTTC
>TRBD1|15|TRBV9|TRBJ1-6|few
CASSPTGTGVSPLHF
TGTGCCAGCAGCCCTACCGGGACAGGGGTCTCACCCCTCCACTTT
>TRBD2|15|TRBV12-3/TRBV12-4|TRBJ2-5|many
CASSFASGGAETQYF
TGTGCCAGCAGTTTCGCTAGCGGGGGGGCTGAGACCCAGTACTTC
>NA|14|TRBV12-3/TRBV12-4|TRBJ1-6|NA
CASRGDGENSPLHF
TGTGCCAGCAGGGGCGACGGGGAGAATTCACCCCTCCACTTT
>TRBD1|17|TRBV20-1|TRBJ1-6|NA
CSARIGQASSYNSPLHF
TGCAGTGCTAGAATTGGACAGGCGAGCTCCTATAATTCACCCCTCCACTTT
>NA|13|TRBV28|TRBJ2-3|few
CASSPGGRNTQYF
TGTGCCAGCAGCCCTGGGGGGAGAAATACGCAGTATTTT
>TRBD2|19|TRBV5-1|TRBJ2-3|few
CASSSGNLGLADLTDTQYF
TGCGCCAGCAGCTCAGGAAACTTGGGACTAGCGGATCTCACAGATACGCAGTATTTT
>NA|13|TRBV11-2|TRBJ2-2|NA
CASSLQRSGELFF
TGTGCCAGCAGTCTCCAGAGGTCCGGGGAGCTGTTTTTT
>NA|12|TRBV12-3/TRBV12-4|TRBJ2-1|many
CASSPPYNEQFF
TGTGCCAGCAGCCCGCCCTACAATGAGCAGTTCTTC
>NA|11|TRBV7-9|TRBJ2-7|many
CASSRYREQYF
TGTGCCAGCAGCCGATACAGAGAGCAGTACTTC
>NA|17|TRBV7-2|TRBJ2-1|many
CASSLAQQTSSYNEQFF
TGTGCCAGCAGCTTAGCACAGCAAACGAGCTCCTACAATGAGCAGTTCTTC
>NA|17|TRBV11-2|TRBJ1-3|NA
CASSLHPASGSGNTIYF
TGTGCCAGCAGCTTACACCCGGCCTCAGGGTCTGGAAACACCATATATTTT
>NA|15|TRBV28|TRBJ1-4|few
CASSTRWTANEKLFF
TGTGCCAGCTCCACTCGATGGACGGCTAATGAAAAACTGTTTTTT
>NA|16|TRBV5-6|TRBJ2-3|NA
CASRRYPGESTDTQYF
TGTGCCAGCAGAAGGTACCCGGGGGAGAGCACAGATACGCAGTATTTT
>NA|13|TRBV12-3/TRBV12-4|TRBJ1-5|NA
CASTSGEIFPEHF
TGTGCCAGCACCTCTGGGGAGATCTTCCCCGAGCATTTT
>TRBD1|14|TRBV12-3/TRBV12-4|TRBJ2-2|NA
CASSRRDRAGELFF
TGTGCCAGTTCCCGTAGGGACAGGGCCGGGGAGCTGTTTTTT
>TRBD2|17|TRBV6-5|TRBJ2-3|few
CASSYRLLAGGTDTQYF
TGTGCCAGCAGTTACAGGCTACTAGCGGGGGGGACAGATACGCAGTATTTT
>TRBD2|14|TRBV5-1|TRBJ2-5|many
CASSLTSGGETQYF
TGCGCCAGCAGCTTGACTAGCGGGGGAGAGACCCAGTACTTC
>TRBD1|18|TRBV4-3|TRBJ1-5|NA
CASSRTLGTGISNQPQHF
TGCGCCAGCAGCCGCACCCTCGGGACAGGGATTAGCAATCAGCCCCAGCATTTT
>NA|16|TRBV10-3|TRBJ1-6|few
CAISEGQPQGNSPLHF
TGTGCCATCAGTGAGGGGCAGCCCCAGGGGAATTCACCCCTCCACTTT
>NA|15|TRBV5-1|TRBJ2-1|many
CASSSTVGGYNEQFF
TGCGCCAGCAGCTCCACCGTGGGGGGATACAATGAGCAGTTCTTC
>TRBD1|13|TRBV28|TRBJ2-5|few
CASSEGQEETQYF
TGTGCCAGCAGTGAGGGACAGGAAGAGACCCAGTACTTC
>NA|17|TRBV4-2|TRBJ1-6|NA
CASSQDPGTFYNSPLHF
TGTGCCAGCAGCCAAGATCCGGGGACGTTTTATAATTCACCCCTCCACTTT
>NA|12|TRBV6-2/TRBV6-3|TRBJ2-5|few
CASEGGQETQYF
TGTGCCAGCGAAGGCGGACAAGAGACCCAGTACTTC
>NA|15|TRBV7-2|TRBJ1-2|NA
CASSLGRVGVYGYTF
TGTGCCAGCAGCTTAGGGAGAGTGGGAGTCTATGGCTACACCTTC
>TRBD1|15|TRBV12-3/TRBV12-4|TRBJ2-2|many
CASSLGQGESGELFF
TGTGCCAGCAGTCTTGGACAGGGGGAATCGGGGGAGCTGTTTTTT
>TRBD1|13|TRBV7-2|TRBJ1-1|NA
CASSSQGGTEAFF
TGTGCCAGCAGCTCTCAGGGGGGGACTGAAGCTTTCTTT
>NA|15|TRBV27|TRBJ2-5|few
CASSLARGSQETQYF
TGTGCCAGCAGTCTAGCTCGGGGGAGCCAAGAGACCCAGTACTTC
>NA|10|TRBV7-9|TRBJ1-1|few
CASKDTEAFF
TGTGCCAGCAAAGACACTGAAGCTTTCTTT
>NA|13|TRBV7-6|TRBJ1-2|NA
CASSPGGGYGYTF
TGTGCCAGCAGCCCAGGCGGAGGGTATGGCTACACCTTC
>NA|16|TRBV5-1|TRBJ2-5|NA
CASSLALPATVAAQYF
TGCGCCAGCAGCTTGGCTCTCCCGGCGACTGTTGCGGCCCAGTACTTC
>NA|16|TRBV3-1|TRBJ2-7|many
CASSQGPGFLRYEQYF
TGTGCCAGCAGCCAGGGACCGGGGTTCCTGCGCTACGAGCAGTACTTC
>NA|13|TRBV7-9|TRBJ2-3|few
CASSFSSAPLGYF
TGTGCCAGCAGCTTTTCCTCCGCTCCCCTGGGGTATTTT
>TRBD2|13|TRBV7-2|TRBJ2-5|many
CASSFEAGGTQYF
TGTGCCAGCAGCTTCGAAGCGGGGGGGACCCAGTACTTC